The clone carrying this T cell receptor (beta chain) was detected once. The CDR3 sequence is 15 residues long. Germline trimming cut 4 bases from V and 2 bases from J; bases unmatched to any gene: 5. CDR1 and CDR2 from the germline V gene are MDHEN and SYDVKM. This record belongs to a study of control samples from healthy donors and cancer patients. Libraries were prepared by immunoSEQ multiplex PCR; TCRdb keeps only in-frame clonotypes and omits some of them. This sample has around 200,000 clones; approximately 95% occur once, and the top ten carry 1.4% to 1.5%. The V call is TRBV28, the J call TRBJ2-3, with 8 bases fitting TRBD2. The TCR sequence derives from a man younger than 35 in good health. The material sequenced was blood. This CDR3 is CASSSPAGDTDTQYF. The DNA of the CDR3 is TGTGCCAGCAGTTCACCAGCGGGGGACACAGATACGCAGTATTTT.